Ten or more counts support the clone carrying this T cell receptor beta chain. This record comes from a study of T cells in Graves' hyperthyroidism and ophthalmopathy. Pregnant or lactating patients were excluded, as were those with uncontrolled infection or other autoimmune disease. Drawn at first hyperthyroidism diagnosis, the blood sample preceded any ophthalmopathy symptoms. The CDR3 has 15 amino acids. Trimming cost V 3 bases and J 9 bases, with 15 bases left between them. CDR1 and CDR2 from the germline V gene are MDHEN and SYDVKM. The source material, RNA transcripts, was used to amplify TCR beta CDR3 regions. Carried out on the TCR CDR3, a first-round RT-PCR used the HTBI primer set. A single record per CDR3 protein comes from TCRdb applying MiXCR to the multiplex PCR reads. The table has 550,000 to 650,000 distinct CDR3 sequences, about 15% seen once; the top ten hold 5.5% to 7.5%.

The sequence was collected from a woman in her 30s with Graves' hyperthyroidism that later progressed to Graves' ophthalmopathy. The sequenced sample was blood. The V call is TRBV28, the J call TRBJ1-6; D remains unclear. The CDR3 bases are TGTGCCAGCAGTTTCCGGACTCTCCATGGTTCACCCCTCCACTTT. Translating it yields CASSFRTLHGSPLHF. Drawing the rest from reference TRBV28 and TRBJ1-6, the complete variable domain is DVKVTQSSRYLVKRTGEKVFLECVQDMDHENMFWYRQDPGLGLRLIYFSYDVKMKEKGDIPEGYSVSREKKERFSLILESASTNQTSMYLCASSFRTLHGSPLHFGNGTRLTVT.